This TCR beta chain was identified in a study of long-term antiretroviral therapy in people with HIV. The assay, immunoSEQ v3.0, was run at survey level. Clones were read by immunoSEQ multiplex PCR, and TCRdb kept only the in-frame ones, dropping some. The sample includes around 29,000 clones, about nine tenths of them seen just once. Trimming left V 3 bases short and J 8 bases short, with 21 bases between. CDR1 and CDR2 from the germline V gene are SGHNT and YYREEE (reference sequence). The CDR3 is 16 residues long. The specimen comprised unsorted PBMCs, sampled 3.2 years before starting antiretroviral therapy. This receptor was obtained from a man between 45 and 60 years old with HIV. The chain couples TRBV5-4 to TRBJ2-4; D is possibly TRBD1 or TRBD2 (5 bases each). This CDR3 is CASSSSATAQLDIQYF. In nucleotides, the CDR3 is TGTGCCAGCAGCTCGAGTGCGACAGCCCAACTAGACATTCAGTACTTC.